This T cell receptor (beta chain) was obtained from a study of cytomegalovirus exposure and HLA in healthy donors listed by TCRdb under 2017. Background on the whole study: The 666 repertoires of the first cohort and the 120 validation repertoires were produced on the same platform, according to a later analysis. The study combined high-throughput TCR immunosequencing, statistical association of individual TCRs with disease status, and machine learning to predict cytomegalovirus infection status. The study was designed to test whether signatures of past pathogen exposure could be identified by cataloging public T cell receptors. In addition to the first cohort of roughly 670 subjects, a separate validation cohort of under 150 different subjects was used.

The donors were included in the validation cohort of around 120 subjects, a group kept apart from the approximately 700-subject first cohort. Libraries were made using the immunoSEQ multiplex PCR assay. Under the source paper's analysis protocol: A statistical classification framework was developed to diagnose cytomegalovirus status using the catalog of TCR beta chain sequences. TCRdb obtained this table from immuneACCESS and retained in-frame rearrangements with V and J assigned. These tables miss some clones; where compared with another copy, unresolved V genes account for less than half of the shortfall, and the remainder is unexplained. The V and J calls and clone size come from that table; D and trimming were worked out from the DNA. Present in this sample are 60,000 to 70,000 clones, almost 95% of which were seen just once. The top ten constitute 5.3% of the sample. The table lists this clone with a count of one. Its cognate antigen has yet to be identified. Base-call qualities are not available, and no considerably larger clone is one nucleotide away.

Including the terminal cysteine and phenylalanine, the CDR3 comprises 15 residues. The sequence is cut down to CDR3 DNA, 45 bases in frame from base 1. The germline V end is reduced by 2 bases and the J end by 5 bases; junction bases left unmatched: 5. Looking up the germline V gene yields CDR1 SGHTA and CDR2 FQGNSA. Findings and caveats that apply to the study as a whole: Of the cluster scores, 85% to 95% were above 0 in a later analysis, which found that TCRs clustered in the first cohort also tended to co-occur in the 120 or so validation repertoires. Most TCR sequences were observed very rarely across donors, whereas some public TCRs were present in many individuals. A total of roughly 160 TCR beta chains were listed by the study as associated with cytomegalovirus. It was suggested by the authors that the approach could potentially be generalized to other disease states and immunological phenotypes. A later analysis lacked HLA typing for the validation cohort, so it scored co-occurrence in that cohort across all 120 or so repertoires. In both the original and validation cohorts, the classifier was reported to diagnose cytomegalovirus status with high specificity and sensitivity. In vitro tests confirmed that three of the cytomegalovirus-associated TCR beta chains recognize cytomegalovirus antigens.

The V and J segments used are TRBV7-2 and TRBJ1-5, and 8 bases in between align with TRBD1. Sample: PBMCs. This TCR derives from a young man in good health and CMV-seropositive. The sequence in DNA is TGTGCCAGCAGCTTAATGGGACAGGTTGATCAGCCCCAGCATTTT. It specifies CASSLMGQVDQPQHF.